The 27 T cell receptor beta chains listed next were all sequenced from one sample in a study of blood T cell repertoires in COVID-19. Only in-frame clones appear in the TCRdb table, and some are missing; sequencing was by immunoSEQ multiplex PCR. The sample has around 170,000 clones; approximately 87% are singletons. Sequences were obtained from peripheral blood. All receptors come from a woman in her seventies with acute or convalescent COVID-19.

The V gene is TRBV5-6, the J gene TRBJ2-5; no clear D. Germline lookup yields CDR1 SGHDT and CDR2 YYEEEE. The CDR3 is 17 amino acids. Trimming took 4 bases from V and 1 from J, leaving 20 bases between them. The CDR3 loop is CASSPRVAQPRQETQYF. Here the CDR3 DNA reads TGTGCCAGCAGCCCCCGGGTCGCCCAGCCACGCCAAGAGACCCAGTACTTC.

This rearrangement joins TRBV7-9 to TRBJ1-2, with D possibly matching TRBD1 (6 bases). This CDR3 comprises 16 residues. The V and J ends lost 0 bases and 4 bases respectively, with 15 bases between them. CDR1 is SEHNR and CDR2 is FQNEAQ in the germline V gene (reference sequence). Here the CDR3 reads CASSLAARGRFYGYTF. In DNA form, the CDR3 reads TGTGCCAGCAGCTTAGCGGCGCGGGGGCGCTTCTATGGCTACACCTTC.

J is TRBJ2-7 and V is TRBV6-2 or TRBV6-3, with a weak D call TRBD2 (6 bases). Germline values: CDR1 MNHEY, CDR2 SVGEGT. The CDR3 loop spans 17 amino acids. Trimming cost V 3 bases and J 0 bases, with 18 bases left between them. CDR3 in DNA: TGTGCCAGCAGTTATGACGTGGGCCGGGACTTCTCCTACGAGCAGTACTTC. Translated, it gives CASSYDVGRDFSYEQYF.

CDR3 sequence (DNA): TGTGCCAGCAGGGGACTAGCGGGAACCGGGGAGCTGTTTTTT. This translates into CASRGLAGTGELFF. The chain is built from TRBV6-5 and TRBJ2-2; 13 positions match TRBD2. The CDR3 consists of 14 residues. Germline assignment: CDR1 MNHEY and CDR2 SVGAGI. The V gene end was trimmed by 6 bases and the J gene end by 5 bases; junction bases not matched to a gene: 0.

This clone was seen only a few times. V gene TRBV28 combines with J gene TRBJ2-2; D might be TRBD1 (5 bases). Deletions cut 3 bases from V and 5 bases from J, with 16 bases between. Germline V gene data show CDR1 as MDHEN and CDR2 as SYDVKM. CDR3 size: 16 residues. This CDR3 is CASSLYRLRGTGELFF. DNA of the CDR3: TGTGCCAGCAGTTTGTACCGGTTAAGGGGTACCGGGGAGCTGTTTTTT. Based on the CDR3 plus reference TRBV28 and TRBJ2-2, the full variable domain is DVKVTQSSRYLVKRTGEKVFLECVQDMDHENMFWYRQDPGLGLRLIYFSYDVKMKEKGDIPEGYSVSREKKERFSLILESASTNQTSMYLCASSLYRLRGTGELFFGEGSRLTVL.

The rearrangement joins TRBV11-2 to TRBJ1-2; TRBD1 matches at 8 bases. V shed 3 bases, J shed 6 bases, and the junction held 9 bases outside the gene matches. In germline, CDR1 is SGHAT, CDR2 FQNNGV. CDR3 size: 15 residues. DNA for the CDR3: TGTGCCAGCAGCTTCACGTCCGGGACAGGCAATGGCTACACCTTC. Translated, it gives CASSFTSGTGNGYTF.

V is TRBV2 and J is TRBJ1-2; 7 bases fit TRBD1. CDR1 SNHLY and CDR2 FYNNEI come from the germline V gene. This CDR3 region has 13 residues. V was clipped by 3 bases and J by 8 bases; unmatched bases: 6. CDR3 sequence reads: CASSERGRRGYTF. The CDR3 nucleotides read TGTGCCAGCAGTGAGAGGGGGCGTCGAGGCTACACCTTC.

This clone has more than one count but fewer than ten. The rearrangement uses TRBV19 and TRBJ2-7; 10 nucleotides agree with TRBD2. The germline V gene has CDR1 LNHDA and CDR2 SQIVND (reference sequence). Unmatched junction bases numbered 5, after V lost 3 bases and J lost 6 bases. The CDR3 is made up of 14 amino acids. Here the CDR3 reads CASSILAGEIEQYF. The CDR3 DNA reads as TGTGCCAGTAGTATCCTAGCGGGAGAGATCGAGCAGTACTTC.

The J gene is TRBJ1-3, the V gene TRBV6-1, with a possible D match to TRBD1 (6 bases). Germline loops: CDR1 MNHNS, CDR2 SASEGT. Deletions cut 2 bases from V and 4 bases from J, with 24 bases between. CDR3 length: 19 residues. This CDR3 reads CASSELSGGHGFLGNTIYF. The CDR3 DNA reads as TGTGCCAGCAGTGAACTATCCGGGGGGCACGGGTTTTTAGGAAACACCATATATTTT.

The V call is TRBV25-1, the J call TRBJ1-1; D remains ambiguous. The V gene's germline CDR1 is MGHDK and CDR2 SYGVNS. The CDR3 runs 14 residues. Trimming stripped 6 bases from V and 1 base from J, with 12 bases between. The CDR3 protein is CASRKTARNTEAFF. The CDR3 DNA reads TGTGCCAGCAGGAAGACTGCGAGGAACACTGAAGCTTTCTTT.

The V call is TRBV28, the J call TRBJ1-3; a weak D match, TRBD1 (6 bases). Germline V lookup: CDR1 MDHEN, CDR2 SYDVKM. This CDR3 has 15 amino acids. With 7 bases removed from V and 4 bases from J, the gap between germline ends came to 17 bases. CDR3 DNA: TGTGCCAGCACTCCTGGGACAACTACGGGAAACACCATATATTTT. This translates into CASTPGTTTGNTIYF.

The chain employs TRBV6-5 and TRBJ2-5; 7 nucleotides line up with TRBD1. The CDR3 covers 14 residues. Germline V lookup: CDR1 MNHEY, CDR2 SVGAGI. The V gene end was trimmed by 6 bases and the J gene end by 1 base; junction bases not matched to a gene: 5. This CDR3 is CASSFWDSQETQYF. The CDR3 DNA reads TGTGCCAGCAGCTTCTGGGACAGCCAAGAGACCCAGTACTTC.

This clone appeared a single time. V usage is TRBV6-2 or TRBV6-3 and J usage is TRBJ1-4; the D is unclear. This CDR3 spans 17 amino acids. The V end lost 5 bases, the J end lost 5 bases, and 21 bases lay between the germline ends. CDR1 is MNHEY and CDR2 is SVGEGT in the germline V gene. The CDR3 sequence: CASSRNVVGGKNEKLFF. CDR3 DNA sequence: TGTGCCAGCAGTCGTAATGTGGTAGGAGGGAAGAATGAAAAACTGTTTTTT.

The CDR3 loop reads CASSLGQGFSTDTQYF. The CDR3 coding sequence is TGTGCCAGCAGCTTAGGGCAGGGTTTCTCCACAGATACGCAGTATTTT. The chain has TRBV11-3 and TRBJ2-3, with a weak D call TRBD1 (5 bases). V was trimmed by 1 base and J by 2 bases, leaving 13 bases between them. The length of the CDR3 is 16 residues. The V gene's germline CDR1 is SGHNT and CDR2 YENEEA.

V usage is TRBV7-8 and J usage is TRBJ2-1; TRBD1 aligns across 7 bases. CDR1 is SGHVS, CDR2 FQNEAQ, per germline. Unmatched junction bases numbered 19, after V lost 5 bases and J lost 6 bases. The CDR3 runs to 18 residues. This chain's CDR3 is CASSAERRTGSKLNEQFF. The CDR3 nucleotides read TGTGCCAGCAGCGCAGAGCGCCGGACAGGCTCCAAGCTCAATGAGCAGTTCTTC.

This clone was seen just once. The chain combines TRBV6-5 with TRBJ1-2; 10 bases are a match to TRBD1. With V trimmed by 2 bases and J by 0 bases, 3 bases remained unmatched. Per the germline V gene, CDR1 is MNHEY and CDR2 is SVGAGI. The CDR3 length is 16 residues. In nucleotides, the CDR3 is TGTGCCAGCAGTTACAGGGGACAGGGGTCTAACTATGGCTACACCTTC. It yields the protein CASSYRGQGSNYGYTF.

The V call is TRBV2, the J call TRBJ1-1; 9 bases are a match to TRBD1. Per the germline V gene, CDR1 is SNHLY and CDR2 is FYNNEI. This CDR3 contains 13 residues. The junction had 3 bases not matched to a gene; V was cut back by 6 bases and J by 4 bases. The CDR3: CASRKDRGTEAFF. The DNA for the CDR3 is TGTGCCAGCAGGAAGGACAGGGGCACTGAAGCTTTCTTT.

This clone appeared a single time. The chain couples TRBV19 to TRBJ1-5; the D is unclear. The germline gives CDR1 LNHDA, CDR2 SQIVND (reference sequence). V was clipped by 1 base and J by 4 bases, with 5 bases between them. The CDR3 is 13 residues long. The CDR3 coding sequence is TGTGCCAGTAGTATAGCGGGGAATCAGCCCCAGCATTTT. This codes for CASSIAGNQPQHF.

V usage is TRBV15 and J usage is TRBJ1-5; 7 positions agree with TRBD1. Germline V lookup: CDR1 LNHNV, CDR2 YYDKDF (reference sequence). J was trimmed by 3 bases and V by 3 bases; bases with no gene match: 5. This CDR3 region has 15 residues. The CDR3 loop reads CATSSWTGVNQPQHF. The CDR3 nucleotides are TGTGCCACCAGCAGCTGGACAGGCGTCAATCAGCCCCAGCATTTT.

The CDR3 loop is CASSFGQLNTEAFF. CDR3 DNA sequence: TGTGCCAGCAGCTTTGGACAGCTGAACACTGAAGCTTTCTTT. This sequence joins TRBV12-1 and TRBJ1-1; no check of the table's D call, TRBD1, against the DNA was made. TRBV12-1 is shown as a pseudogene. The CDR3 spans 14 residues.

The rearrangement links TRBV7-8 to TRBJ1-6, with TRBD1 identical over 8 bases. Looked up from germline, CDR1 is SGHVS and CDR2 is FQNEAQ. After removal of 0 bases from V and 8 bases from J, the junction contained 6 bases not matched to a gene. This CDR3 spans 16 amino acids. CDR3 DNA: TGTGCCAGCAGCTTAGCGCTGGGGACAGGACATTCACCCCTCCACTTT. This codes for CASSLALGTGHSPLHF.

V is TRBV19 and J is TRBJ1-3, with a possible D match to TRBD1 (6 bases). There are 16 residues in the CDR3. The V end lost 4 bases, the J end lost 0 bases, and 13 bases lay between the germline ends. Germline V gives CDR1 LNHDA, CDR2 SQIVND (reference sequence). This CDR3 is CASSNPRGDSGNTIYF. For the CDR3, the DNA is TGTGCCAGTAGTAACCCCAGGGGCGACTCTGGAAACACCATATATTTT.

The J gene is TRBJ1-2, the V gene TRBV20-1, with 8 bases identical to TRBD1. CDR3 size: 15 residues. The J segment lost 4 bases and the V segment lost 3 bases, leaving 10 bases of the junction unmatched. CDR1 is DFQATT and CDR2 is SNEGSKA in the germline V gene (reference sequence). The CDR3 loop is CSASRHPGGIYGYTF. The CDR3 DNA is TGCAGTGCTAGTAGGCATCCAGGGGGCATCTATGGCTACACCTTC.

J is TRBJ2-3 and V is TRBV2; TRBD2 matches at 8 bases. Germline CDR1 and CDR2: SNHLY and FYNNEI. This CDR3 has 15 amino acids. The ends lost 5 bases at V and 3 bases at J; junction bases unmatched: 7. For the CDR3, the DNA is TGTGCCAGCAGTTCGCTAACTAGCGGAACAGATACGCAGTATTTT. It encodes CASSSLTSGTDTQYF.

This rearrangement joins TRBV28 to TRBJ1-1; D not certain. The germline V gene has CDR1 MDHEN and CDR2 SYDVKM. The CDR3 covers 13 residues. Deletions cut 3 bases from V and 11 bases from J, with 16 bases between. CDR3 region: CASSFEPNLRAFF. The CDR3 DNA is TGTGCCAGCAGTTTCGAACCCAATCTGAGGGCTTTCTTT.

The rearrangement links TRBV7-9 to TRBJ1-4; the D is unclear. This CDR3 contains 13 residues. V lost 4 bases and J lost 6, with 9 bases in between. Germline CDR1 reads SEHNR; CDR2 reads FQNEAQ (reference sequence). Here the CDR3 DNA reads TGTGCCAGCAGCTCCGGGTATTATGAAAAACTGTTTTTT. It codes for CASSSGYYEKLFF.

The chain joins TRBV7-8 to TRBJ1-1, with D hard to call. With 2 bases removed from V and 0 bases from J, the gap between germline ends came to 10 bases. This CDR3 region has 15 residues. CDR1 and CDR2 (germline): SGHVS, FQNEAQ. In DNA form, the CDR3 reads TGTGCCAGCAGCTTATCCAACATGATGAACACTGAAGCTTTCTTT. Protein product: CASSLSNMMNTEAFF.